These 4 T cell receptor beta chains came from one sample sequenced in a study of blood T cell repertoires in COVID-19. TCRdb keeps only in-frame clones here, not all; method: immunoSEQ multiplex PCR. The table records about 270,000 clones, roughly 84% of them present only once. Sequencing was carried out using peripheral blood. The receptor source for this set is a young woman with acute or convalescent COVID-19.

V and J are TRBV7-2 and TRBJ2-7; the D gene is possibly TRBD1 (6 bases). Trimming removed 5 bases from V and 2 bases from J, with 16 bases in between. The CDR3 spans 15 residues. Germline values: CDR1 SGHTA, CDR2 FQGNSA. The CDR3 coding sequence is TGTGCCAGCAGCACAAGACAGGTGCTGGCCTACGAGCAGTACTTC. Amino acids: CASSTRQVLAYEQYF.

The V gene is TRBV5-4, the J gene TRBJ2-1, with TRBD2 matching over 13 bases. The CDR3 has 17 residues. Germline assignment: CDR1 SGHNT and CDR2 YYREEE (reference sequence). With V trimmed by 0 bases and J by 7 bases, 7 bases remained unmatched. CDR3 sequence reads: CASSLVGLAGSYNEQFF. For the CDR3, the DNA is TGTGCCAGCAGCTTGGTGGGACTAGCGGGATCTTATAATGAGCAGTTCTTC.

The chain links TRBV5-1 to TRBJ2-1, with TRBD2 matching over 11 bases. Trimming removed 3 bases from V and 9 bases from J; junction bases left unmatched: 8. The CDR3 is made up of 15 amino acids. Per germline, CDR1 SGHRS and CDR2 YFSETQ. CDR3 sequence (DNA): TGCGCCAGCAGCTCGACTAGCGGGATATCCGGTGAGCAGTTCTTC. The encoded protein is CASSSTSGISGEQFF. The full variable domain, completed using reference TRBV5-1 and TRBJ2-1, is KAGVTQTPRYLIKTRGQQVTLSCSPISGHRSVSWYQQTPGQGLQFLFEYFSETQRNKGNFPGRFSGRQFSNSRSEMNVSTLELGDSALYLCASSSTSGISGEQFFGPGTRLTVL.

This chain connects TRBV27 to TRBJ1-1, with 7 positions matching TRBD1. V trimming: 1 base; J trimming: 3 bases; junction bases outside the gene matches: 5. The length of the CDR3 is 15 residues. CDR1 and CDR2 from the germline V gene are MNHEY and SMNVEV (reference sequence). Here the CDR3 reads CASSLLRGLHTEAFF. The DNA for the CDR3 is TGTGCCAGCAGTTTATTAAGGGGGCTGCACACTGAAGCTTTCTTT.